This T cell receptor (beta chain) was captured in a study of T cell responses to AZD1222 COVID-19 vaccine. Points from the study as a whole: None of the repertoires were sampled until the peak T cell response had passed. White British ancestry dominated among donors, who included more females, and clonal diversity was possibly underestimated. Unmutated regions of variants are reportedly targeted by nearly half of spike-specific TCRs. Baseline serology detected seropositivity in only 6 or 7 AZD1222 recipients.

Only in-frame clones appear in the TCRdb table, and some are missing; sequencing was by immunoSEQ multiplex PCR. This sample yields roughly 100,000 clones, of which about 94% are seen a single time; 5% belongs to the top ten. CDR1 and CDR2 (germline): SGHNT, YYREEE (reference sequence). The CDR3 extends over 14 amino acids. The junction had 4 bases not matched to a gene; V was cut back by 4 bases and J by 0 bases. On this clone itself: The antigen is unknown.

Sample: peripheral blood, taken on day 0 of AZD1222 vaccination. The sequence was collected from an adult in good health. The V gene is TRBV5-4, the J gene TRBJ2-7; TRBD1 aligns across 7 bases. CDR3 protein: CASSQGDTSYEQYF. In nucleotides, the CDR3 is TGTGCCAGCAGCCAGGGGGACACCTCCTACGAGCAGTACTTC.